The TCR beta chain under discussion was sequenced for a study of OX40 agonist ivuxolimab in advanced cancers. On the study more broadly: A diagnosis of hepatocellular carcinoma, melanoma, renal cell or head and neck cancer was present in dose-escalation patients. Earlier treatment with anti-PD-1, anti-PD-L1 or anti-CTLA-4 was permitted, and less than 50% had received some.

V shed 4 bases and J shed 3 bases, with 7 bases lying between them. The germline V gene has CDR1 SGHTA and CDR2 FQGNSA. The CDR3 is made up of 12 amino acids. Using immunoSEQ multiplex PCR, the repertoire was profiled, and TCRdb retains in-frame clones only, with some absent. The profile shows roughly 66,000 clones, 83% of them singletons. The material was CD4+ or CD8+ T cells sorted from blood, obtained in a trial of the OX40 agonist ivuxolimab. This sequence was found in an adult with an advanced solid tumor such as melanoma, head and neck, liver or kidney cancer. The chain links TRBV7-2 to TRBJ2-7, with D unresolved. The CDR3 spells CASSSQYYEQYF. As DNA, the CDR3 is TGTGCCAGCAGCTCCCAATACTACGAGCAGTACTTC.